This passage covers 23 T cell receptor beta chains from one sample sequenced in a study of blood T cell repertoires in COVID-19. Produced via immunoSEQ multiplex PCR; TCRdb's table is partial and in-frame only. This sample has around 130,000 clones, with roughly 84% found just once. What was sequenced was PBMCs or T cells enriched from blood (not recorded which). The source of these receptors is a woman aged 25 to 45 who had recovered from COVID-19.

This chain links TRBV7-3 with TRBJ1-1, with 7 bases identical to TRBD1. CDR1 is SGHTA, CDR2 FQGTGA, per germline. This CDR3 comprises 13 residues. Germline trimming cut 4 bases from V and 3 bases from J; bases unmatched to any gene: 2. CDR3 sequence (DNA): TGTGCCAGCAGCTCAGACAGGGACACTGAAGCTTTCTTT. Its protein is CASSSDRDTEAFF.

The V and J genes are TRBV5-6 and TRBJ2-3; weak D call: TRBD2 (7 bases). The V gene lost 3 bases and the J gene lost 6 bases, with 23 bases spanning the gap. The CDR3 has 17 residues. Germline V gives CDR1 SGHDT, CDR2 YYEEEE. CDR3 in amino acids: CASSWPLQGRVTDTQYF. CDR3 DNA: TGTGCCAGCAGCTGGCCCTTGCAGGGGAGGGTCACGGATACGCAGTATTTT.

The CDR3 reads CSVEESGITYEQYF. The DNA of the CDR3 is TGCAGCGTTGAAGAGAGCGGGATCACCTACGAGCAGTACTTC. This chain connects TRBV29-1 to TRBJ2-7, with 7 bases lining up with TRBD2. The ends lost 0 bases at V and 2 bases at J; junction bases unmatched: 4. Germline-derived CDR1 and CDR2 are SQVTM and ANQGSEA. The CDR3 length is 14 residues.

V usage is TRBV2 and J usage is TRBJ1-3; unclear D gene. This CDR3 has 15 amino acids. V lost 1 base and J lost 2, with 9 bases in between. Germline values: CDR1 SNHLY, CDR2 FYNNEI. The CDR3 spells CASSEVRGPGNTIYF. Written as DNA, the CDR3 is TGTGCCAGCAGTGAAGTCCGAGGGCCTGGAAACACCATATATTTT.

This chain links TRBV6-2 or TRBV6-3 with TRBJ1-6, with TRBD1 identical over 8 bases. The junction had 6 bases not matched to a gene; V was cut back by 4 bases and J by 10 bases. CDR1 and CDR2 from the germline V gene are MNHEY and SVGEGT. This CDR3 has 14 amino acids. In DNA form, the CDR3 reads TGTGCCAGCAGTTTGAGAACAGGGGGGTCACCCCTCCACTTT. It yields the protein CASSLRTGGSPLHF.

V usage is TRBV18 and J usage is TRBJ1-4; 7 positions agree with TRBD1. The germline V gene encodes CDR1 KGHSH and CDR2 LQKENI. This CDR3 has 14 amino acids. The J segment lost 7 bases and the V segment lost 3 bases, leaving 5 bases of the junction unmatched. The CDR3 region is CASSPDRVSEKLFF. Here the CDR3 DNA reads TGTGCCAGCTCACCTGACAGGGTTTCTGAAAAACTGTTTTTT.

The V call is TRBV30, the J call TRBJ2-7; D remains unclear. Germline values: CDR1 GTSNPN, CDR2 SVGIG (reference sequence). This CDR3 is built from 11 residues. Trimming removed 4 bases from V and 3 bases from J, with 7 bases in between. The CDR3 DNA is TGTGCCTGGAATTCTAACTACGAGCAGTACTTC. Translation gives CAWNSNYEQYF.

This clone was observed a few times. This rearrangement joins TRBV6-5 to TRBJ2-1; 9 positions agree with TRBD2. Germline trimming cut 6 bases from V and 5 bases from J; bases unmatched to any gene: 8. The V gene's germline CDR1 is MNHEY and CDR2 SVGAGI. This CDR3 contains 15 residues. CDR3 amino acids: CASRLAGTSNNEQFF. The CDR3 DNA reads TGTGCCAGCAGACTCGCCGGGACTAGCAACAATGAGCAGTTCTTC.

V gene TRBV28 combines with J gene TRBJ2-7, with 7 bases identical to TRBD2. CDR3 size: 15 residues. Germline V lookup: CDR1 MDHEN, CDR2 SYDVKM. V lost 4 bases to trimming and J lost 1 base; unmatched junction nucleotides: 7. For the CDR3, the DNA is TGTGCCAGCAGTTCCGCCTCGGGAGGTTCCTACGAGCAGTACTTC. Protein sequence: CASSSASGGSYEQYF.

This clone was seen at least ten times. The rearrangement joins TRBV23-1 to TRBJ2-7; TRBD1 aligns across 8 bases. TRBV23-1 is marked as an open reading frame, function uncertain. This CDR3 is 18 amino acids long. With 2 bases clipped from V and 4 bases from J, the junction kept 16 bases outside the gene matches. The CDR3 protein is CASSQPPLPGTGGYEQYF. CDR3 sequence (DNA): TGCGCCAGCAGTCAACCCCCTTTACCGGGGACAGGAGGATACGAGCAGTACTTC.

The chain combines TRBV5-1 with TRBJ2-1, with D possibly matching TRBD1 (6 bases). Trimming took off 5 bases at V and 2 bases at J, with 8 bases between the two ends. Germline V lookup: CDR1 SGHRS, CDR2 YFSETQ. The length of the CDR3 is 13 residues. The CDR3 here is CASRTGPYNEQFF. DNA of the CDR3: TGCGCCAGCAGGACAGGACCCTACAATGAGCAGTTCTTC.

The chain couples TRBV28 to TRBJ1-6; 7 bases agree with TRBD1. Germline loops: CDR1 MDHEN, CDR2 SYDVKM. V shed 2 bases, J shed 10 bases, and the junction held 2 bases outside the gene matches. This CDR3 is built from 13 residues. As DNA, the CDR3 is TGTGCCAGCAGTTTAAAAGGGGGCTCACCCCTCCACTTT. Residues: CASSLKGGSPLHF.

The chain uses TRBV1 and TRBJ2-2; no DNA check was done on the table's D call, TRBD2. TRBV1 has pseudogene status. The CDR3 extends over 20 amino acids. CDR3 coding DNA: TGCACCAGCAGCCAAGGATATTGGGACTATCCCCCTCACAACACCGGGGAGCTGTTTTTT. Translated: CTSSQGYWDYPPHNTGELFF.

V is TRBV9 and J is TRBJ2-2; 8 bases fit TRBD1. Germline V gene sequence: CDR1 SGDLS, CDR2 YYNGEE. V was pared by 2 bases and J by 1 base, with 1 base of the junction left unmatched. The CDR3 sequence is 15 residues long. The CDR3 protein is CASSVGQGNTGELFF. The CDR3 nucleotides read TGTGCCAGCAGCGTTGGACAGGGGAACACCGGGGAGCTGTTTTTT.

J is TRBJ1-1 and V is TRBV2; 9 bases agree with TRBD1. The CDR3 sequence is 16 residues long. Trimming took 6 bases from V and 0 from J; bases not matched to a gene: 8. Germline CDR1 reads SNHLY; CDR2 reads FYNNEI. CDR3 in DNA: TGTGCCAGCAGCGACGGACAGGGGATCGTGAACACTGAAGCTTTCTTT. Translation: CASSDGQGIVNTEAFF. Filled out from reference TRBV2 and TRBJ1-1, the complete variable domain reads EPEVTQTPSHQVTQMGQEVILRCVPISNHLYFYWYRQILGQKVEFLVSFYNNEISEKSEIFDDQFSVERPDGSNFTLKIRSTKLEDSAMYFCASSDGQGIVNTEAFFGQGTRLTVV.

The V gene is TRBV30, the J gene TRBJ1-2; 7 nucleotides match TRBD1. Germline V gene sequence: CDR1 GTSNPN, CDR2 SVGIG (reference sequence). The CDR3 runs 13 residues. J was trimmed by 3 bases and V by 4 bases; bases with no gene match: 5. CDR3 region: CAWNFGQDYGYTF. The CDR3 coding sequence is TGTGCCTGGAACTTCGGACAGGACTATGGCTACACCTTC. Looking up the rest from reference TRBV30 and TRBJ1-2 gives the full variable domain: SQTIHQWPATLVQPVGSPLSLECTVEGTSNPNLYWYRQAAGRGLQLLFYSVGIGQISSEVPQNLSASRPQDRQFILSSKKLLLSDSGFYLCAWNFGQDYGYTFGSGTRLTVV.

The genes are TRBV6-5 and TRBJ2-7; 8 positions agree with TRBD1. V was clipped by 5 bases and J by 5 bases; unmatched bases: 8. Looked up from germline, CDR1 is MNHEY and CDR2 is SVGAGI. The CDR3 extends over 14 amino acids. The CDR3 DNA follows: TGTGCCAGCAGTCCTCCGGGACAGGACAACGAGCAGTACTTC. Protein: CASSPPGQDNEQYF.

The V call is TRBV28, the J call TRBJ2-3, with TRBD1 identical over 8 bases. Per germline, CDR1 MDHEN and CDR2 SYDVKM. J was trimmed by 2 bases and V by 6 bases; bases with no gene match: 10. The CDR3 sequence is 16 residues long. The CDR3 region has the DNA TGTGCCAGCAGGATCCTAGGACAGGGAGTCACAGATACGCAGTATTTT. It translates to CASRILGQGVTDTQYF.

CDR3 amino acids: CASSFLAGGRADTQYF. In nucleotides, the CDR3 is TGTGCCAGCAGCTTCCTAGCGGGAGGGCGGGCAGATACGCAGTATTTT. J is TRBJ2-3 and V is TRBV7-3; 12 nucleotides match TRBD2. J was trimmed by 4 bases and V by 3 bases; bases with no gene match: 5. Germline CDR1 reads SGHTA; CDR2 reads FQGTGA. CDR3 size: 16 residues. Drawing the rest from reference TRBV7-3 and TRBJ2-3, the complete variable domain is GAGVSQTPSNKVTEKGKYVELRCDPISGHTALYWYRQSLGQGPEFLIYFQGTGAADDSGLPNDRFFAVRPEGSVSTLKIQRTERGDSAVYLCASSFLAGGRADTQYFGPGTRLTVL.

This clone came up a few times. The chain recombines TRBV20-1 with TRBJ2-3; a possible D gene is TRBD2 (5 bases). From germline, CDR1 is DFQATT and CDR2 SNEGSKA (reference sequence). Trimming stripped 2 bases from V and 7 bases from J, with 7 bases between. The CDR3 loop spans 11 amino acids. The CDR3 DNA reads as TGCAGTGCTAGACTAGCCAATACGCAGTATTTT. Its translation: CSARLANTQYF.

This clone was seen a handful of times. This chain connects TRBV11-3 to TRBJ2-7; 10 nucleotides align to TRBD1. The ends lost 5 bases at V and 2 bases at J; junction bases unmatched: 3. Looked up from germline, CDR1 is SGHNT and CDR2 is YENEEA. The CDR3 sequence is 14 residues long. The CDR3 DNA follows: TGTGCCAGCAGCGTAGGGACAGGGGCCTACGAGCAGTACTTC. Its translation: CASSVGTGAYEQYF.

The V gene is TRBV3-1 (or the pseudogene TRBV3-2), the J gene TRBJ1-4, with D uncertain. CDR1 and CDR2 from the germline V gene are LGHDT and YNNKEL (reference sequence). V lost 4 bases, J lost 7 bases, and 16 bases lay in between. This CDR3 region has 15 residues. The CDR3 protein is CASSPLGRGSEKLFF. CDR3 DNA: TGTGCCAGCAGCCCCTTAGGACGGGGTAGTGAAAAACTGTTTTTT.

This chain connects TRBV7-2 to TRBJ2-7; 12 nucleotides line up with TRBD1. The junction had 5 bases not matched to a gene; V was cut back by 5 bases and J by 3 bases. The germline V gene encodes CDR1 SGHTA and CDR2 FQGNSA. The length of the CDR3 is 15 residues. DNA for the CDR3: TGTGCCAGCAGCCATGGGACAGGGGGCGTCTACGAGCAGTACTTC. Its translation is CASSHGTGGVYEQYF.